A selection of T cell receptor beta chains follows, all from one sample in a study of cytomegalovirus exposure and HLA in healthy donors. TCRdb's copy holds only in-frame clones and misses some; the assay was immunoSEQ multiplex PCR. The repertoire holds 150,000 or so clones, with around 79% as singletons. The sample consisted of PBMCs. These receptors all come from a man between 35 and 55 years old in good health and CMV-seropositive. Each CDR3 is given with its conserved first and last residue. Fields, in order: J gene, D gene, clone size, V gene, CDR3 DNA, CDR3 protein. The D gene is left open where the match is weak. Rows give clone size only sometimes, using once, few, many, or a class for an expanded clone.

>TRBJ2-2|TRBD1|NA|TRBV5-1
TGCGCCAGCAGGAAAGAGGGGACAGGGGATTCCGGGGAGCTGTTTTTT
CASRKEGTGDSGELFF
>TRBJ2-2|NA|once|TRBV5-1
TGCGCCAGCAGCTTGTCAGTGGGGAGCGGGGAGCTGTTTTTT
CASSLSVGSGELFF
>TRBJ2-1|NA|NA|TRBV5-1
TGCGCCAGCAGCTTGGCCGGGGGGCCCTCTACCTACAATGAGCAGTTCTTC
CASSLAGGPSTYNEQFF
>TRBJ2-2|TRBD1|NA|TRBV27
TGTGCCAGCAGACCCAAACAGGGGGGAGCGACCGGGGAGCTGTTTTTT
CASRPKQGGATGELFF
>TRBJ2-1|TRBD1|NA|TRBV28
TGTGCCAGCAGTCTGGGACAGGGGCCGTACAATGAGCAGTTCTTC
CASSLGQGPYNEQFF
>TRBJ1-2|NA|NA|TRBV29-1
TGCAGCGTGAGTGGCTACACCTTC
CSVSGYTF
>TRBJ2-7|NA|few|TRBV5-4
TGTGCCAGCAGCTTCCCCGAGCATCCTAACGAGCAGTACTTC
CASSFPEHPNEQYF
>TRBJ1-1|NA|NA|TRBV6-5
TGTGCCAGCAGTTACTCCTGGCAGGGGAACACTGAAGCTTTCTTT
CASSYSWQGNTEAFF
>TRBJ2-1|TRBD2|NA|TRBV7-3
TGTGCCAGCAGCCTCTATAGCGGGAGCTACAATGAGCAGTTCTTC
CASSLYSGSYNEQFF
>TRBJ2-1|TRBD1|NA|TRBV6-6
TGTGCCAGCAGTTACATTGGACAGGGCCTCAATGAGCAGTTCTTC
CASSYIGQGLNEQFF
>TRBJ2-1|TRBD2|NA|TRBV29-1
TGCAGCGTTGATCGGGGACTACCATACAATGAGCAGTTCTTC
CSVDRGLPYNEQFF
>TRBJ2-7|TRBD1|once|TRBV10-3
TGTGCCATCAGTGGGACAGGGGTCGAGCAGTACTTC
CAISGTGVEQYF
>TRBJ2-3|NA|once|TRBV27
TGTGCCAGCAGTTACAGGGCCCCCACAGATACGCAGTATTTT
CASSYRAPTDTQYF
>TRBJ2-3|TRBD2|NA|TRBV6-5
TGTGCCAGCAGTTACGCACTAGCGGGAGGGCCAGATACGCAGTATTTT
CASSYALAGGPDTQYF
>TRBJ1-2|TRBD1|NA|TRBV6-5
TGTGCCAGCAGCGGGACAGGGGGTAACTATGGCTACACCTTC
CASSGTGGNYGYTF
>TRBJ2-1|NA|few|TRBV5-8
TGTGCCAGCAGCGCAACTACCATAGCGGTCCCGAAGGGCAATGAGCAGTTCTTC
CASSATTIAVPKGNEQFF
>TRBJ2-1|TRBD2|NA|TRBV27
TGTGCCAGCAGTTTAGGACTAGCTCGGAATGAGCAGTTCTTC
CASSLGLARNEQFF
>TRBJ2-7|NA|NA|TRBV11-2
TGTGCCAGCAGCATTAGCGGATCCTACGAGCAGTACTTC
CASSISGSYEQYF
>TRBJ2-1|TRBD2|NA|TRBV7-3
TGTGCCAGCAGCCCAACCGGGACTAGCGGGGTCAGGGAGCAGTTCTTC
CASSPTGTSGVREQFF